This T cell receptor (beta chain) was documented in a study of siplizumab effects on memory and regulatory T cells. Findings of the study overall: Contribution to the alloresponse seemed major for naive T cells, which also seemed more diverse than memory cells. The majority of clones, roughly 75-95% of proliferating CD4+ or CD8+ clones, lacked an assignable naive or memory phenotype. Siplizumab brought about a significant reduction in alloreactive sequences traceable to unstimulated CD4+ memory cells.

A note on this clone: As yet, its antigen is unknown.

Germline CDR1 SGHTS, CDR2 YDEGEE. Trimming stripped 1 base from V and 1 base from J, with 10 bases between. The length of the CDR3 is 15 residues. Repertoires were generated with immunoSEQ multiplex PCR, while TCRdb's copy carries only in-frame clones and drops some. Among 56,000 or so clones listed, about 97% were seen once. The sequenced sample was naive CD8+ T cells sorted from blood. V and J are TRBV5-8 and TRBJ2-3, with D perhaps TRBD1 (7 bases). The receptor was isolated from a human donor in good health. CDR3 bases: TGTGCCAGCAGCTTGACCAGGGGGGGCACAGATACGCAGTATTTT. Its protein product is CASSLTRGGTDTQYF.